A selection of T cell receptor beta chains follows, all from one sample in a study of blood T cell repertoires in COVID-19. Libraries were prepared by immunoSEQ multiplex PCR; TCRdb keeps only in-frame clonotypes and omits some of them. The data contain about 370,000 clones, around 89% of them seen just once; the ten biggest clones take up under 4%. The sequenced sample was peripheral blood. Every receptor here comes from a woman aged 25 to 39 with COVID-19, enrolled during active disease. Both conserved end residues are part of each CDR3. The order of the fields is CDR3 DNA, CDR3 protein, J gene, clone size, D gene, CDR3 length, V gene. A D gene is named only where the DNA matches it firmly. Rows may omit the clone size; those that give it use once, few, many or a size class.

CDR3 DNA: TGCAGCGCCCAAGGACAGATTTCGAACACTGAAGCTTTCTTT; CDR3 protein: CSAQGQISNTEAFF; J gene: TRBJ1-1; clone size: NA; D gene: NA; CDR3 length: 14; V gene: TRBV29-1
CDR3 DNA: TGCAGTGCTAGTAACGCGGGATATCTGGGGGATACGCAGTATTTT; CDR3 protein: CSASNAGYLGDTQYF; J gene: TRBJ2-3; clone size: NA; D gene: NA; CDR3 length: 15; V gene: TRBV20-1
CDR3 DNA: TGCAGCGTTGAAGGTGTTTCTGGTGGTGGGACTAGCGGGAGGTTCCGTGAGCAGTTCTTC; CDR3 protein: CSVEGVSGGGTSGRFREQFF; J gene: TRBJ2-1; clone size: NA; D gene: TRBD2; CDR3 length: 20; V gene: TRBV29-1
CDR3 DNA: TGTGCCAGCAGCCCGGCGGGACTAGCGGTCCTCAATGAGCAGTTCTTC; CDR3 protein: CASSPAGLAVLNEQFF; J gene: TRBJ2-1; clone size: NA; D gene: TRBD2; CDR3 length: 16; V gene: TRBV9
CDR3 DNA: TGTGCCAGCGAGGACAGAAGGAATTCACCCCTCCACTTT; CDR3 protein: CASEDRRNSPLHF; J gene: TRBJ1-6; clone size: NA; D gene: NA; CDR3 length: 13; V gene: TRBV28
CDR3 DNA: TGTGCCAGCAGCGCGACTAGCGGGGCCTACACCGGGGAGCTGTTTTTT; CDR3 protein: CASSATSGAYTGELFF; J gene: TRBJ2-2; clone size: NA; D gene: TRBD2; CDR3 length: 16; V gene: TRBV7-2
CDR3 DNA: TGTGCCACCAGCAGGCCGGGACAAAGCAATGAGCAGTTCTTC; CDR3 protein: CATSRPGQSNEQFF; J gene: TRBJ2-1; clone size: NA; D gene: NA; CDR3 length: 14; V gene: TRBV15
CDR3 DNA: TGTGCCATCGGCGTCAGGGGAAGGACCGGGGAGCTGTTTTTT; CDR3 protein: CAIGVRGRTGELFF; J gene: TRBJ2-2; clone size: NA; D gene: NA; CDR3 length: 14; V gene: TRBV10-3
CDR3 DNA: TGTGCCAGCAGCCCCGGTGGGGGCTCCTATGGCTACACCTTC; CDR3 protein: CASSPGGGSYGYTF; J gene: TRBJ1-2; clone size: NA; D gene: NA; CDR3 length: 14; V gene: TRBV7-2
CDR3 DNA: TGTGCCAGCAGATACCGACTAGCGGGGGACACAGATACGCAGTATTTT; CDR3 protein: CASRYRLAGDTDTQYF; J gene: TRBJ2-3; clone size: NA; D gene: TRBD2; CDR3 length: 16; V gene: TRBV6-6
CDR3 DNA: TGCGCCAGCAGCTTGCTGGGGGCCGGAGTGGAGTACAATGAGCAGTTCTTC; CDR3 protein: CASSLLGAGVEYNEQFF; J gene: TRBJ2-1; clone size: NA; D gene: NA; CDR3 length: 17; V gene: TRBV5-1
CDR3 DNA: TGTGCCACCAGTGCTAAAGGGGGCGGAGAGACCCAGTACTTC; CDR3 protein: CATSAKGGGETQYF; J gene: TRBJ2-5; clone size: NA; D gene: TRBD1; CDR3 length: 14; V gene: TRBV24-1
CDR3 DNA: TGTGCCAGTAGTGGGCCCAGGACGGAGGACTATGGCTACACCTTC; CDR3 protein: CASSGPRTEDYGYTF; J gene: TRBJ1-2; clone size: NA; D gene: NA; CDR3 length: 15; V gene: TRBV19
CDR3 DNA: TGTGCCAGCAGTCCTGGACTAGCGGGGGGGGCATCAGAGACCCAGTACTTC; CDR3 protein: CASSPGLAGGASETQYF; J gene: TRBJ2-5; clone size: NA; D gene: TRBD2; CDR3 length: 17; V gene: TRBV5-4
CDR3 DNA: TGTGCCATCAGGCAAGGGGAGGACACTGAAGCTTTCTTT; CDR3 protein: CAIRQGEDTEAFF; J gene: TRBJ1-1; clone size: once; D gene: NA; CDR3 length: 13; V gene: TRBV10-3
CDR3 DNA: TGCGCCAGCAGCCAAGGGGCAGGGGGCCGGTCACCCCTCCACTTT; CDR3 protein: CASSQGAGGRSPLHF; J gene: TRBJ1-6; clone size: NA; D gene: TRBD1; CDR3 length: 15; V gene: TRBV4-1
CDR3 DNA: TGTGCCAGCAGATTAGGATGGGAGACCCTAGATAATTCACCCCTCCACTTT; CDR3 protein: CASRLGWETLDNSPLHF; J gene: TRBJ1-6; clone size: NA; D gene: NA; CDR3 length: 17; V gene: TRBV11-2
CDR3 DNA: TGTGCCAGCAGCCAAGAGGCAGGGGACTATGGCTACACCTTC; CDR3 protein: CASSQEAGDYGYTF; J gene: TRBJ1-2; clone size: NA; D gene: NA; CDR3 length: 14; V gene: TRBV4-2
CDR3 DNA: TGTGCCAGCAGTGACACGGGAGGGCCTGGGGAGCAGTTCTTC; CDR3 protein: CASSDTGGPGEQFF; J gene: TRBJ2-1; clone size: NA; D gene: TRBD2; CDR3 length: 14; V gene: TRBV2
CDR3 DNA: TGTGCCAGCTCCACTCGGCCGGGACAGGGGGCATTTCGTGAAAAACTGTTTTTT; CDR3 protein: CASSTRPGQGAFREKLFF; J gene: TRBJ1-4; clone size: NA; D gene: TRBD1; CDR3 length: 18; V gene: TRBV18
CDR3 DNA: TGTGCCAGCAGCAGCGGGACAGGGATTCTCAATGAGCAGTTCTTC; CDR3 protein: CASSSGTGILNEQFF; J gene: TRBJ2-1; clone size: NA; D gene: TRBD1; CDR3 length: 15; V gene: TRBV13
CDR3 DNA: TGTGCCAGCAGCCAGGCCCCGGGAACTAACTATGGCTACACCTTC; CDR3 protein: CASSQAPGTNYGYTF; J gene: TRBJ1-2; clone size: NA; D gene: NA; CDR3 length: 15; V gene: TRBV3-1/TRBV3-2
CDR3 DNA: TGTGCCAGCAGCCTTACCGGGACAGAAAATGAAAAACTGTTTTTT; CDR3 protein: CASSLTGTENEKLFF; J gene: TRBJ1-4; clone size: NA; D gene: TRBD1; CDR3 length: 15; V gene: TRBV7-2
CDR3 DNA: TGCGCCAGCAGCTTGGCCGGCAGGCCTGCTAACTATGGCTACACCTTC; CDR3 protein: CASSLAGRPANYGYTF; J gene: TRBJ1-2; clone size: NA; D gene: NA; CDR3 length: 16; V gene: TRBV5-1
CDR3 DNA: TGTGCCAGTAGTTTACTTGACGGGGGTGAAAAACTGTTTTTT; CDR3 protein: CASSLLDGGEKLFF; J gene: TRBJ1-4; clone size: NA; D gene: NA; CDR3 length: 14; V gene: TRBV19
CDR3 DNA: TGTGCCAGTAGCCTCGGCAGGGTGAACACTGAAGCTTTCTTT; CDR3 protein: CASSLGRVNTEAFF; J gene: TRBJ1-1; clone size: NA; D gene: NA; CDR3 length: 14; V gene: TRBV19
CDR3 DNA: TGTGCCAGCAGCTTAATAGGGACAGCCTACAATGAGCAGTTCTTC; CDR3 protein: CASSLIGTAYNEQFF; J gene: TRBJ2-1; clone size: few; D gene: TRBD1; CDR3 length: 15; V gene: TRBV11-2
CDR3 DNA: TGTGCCAGCAGTTACCTACTTCAGCCCCAGCATTTT; CDR3 protein: CASSYLLQPQHF; J gene: TRBJ1-5; clone size: NA; D gene: NA; CDR3 length: 12; V gene: TRBV6-2/TRBV6-3
CDR3 DNA: TGTGCCACCAGCAGAGATGGTCCAGGCAAGTTAGCCAAAAACATTCAGTACTTC; CDR3 protein: CATSRDGPGKLAKNIQYF; J gene: TRBJ2-4; clone size: NA; D gene: NA; CDR3 length: 18; V gene: TRBV15
CDR3 DNA: TGTGCCAGCACCCCGGGCTCTGGGGCCAACGTCCTGACTTTC; CDR3 protein: CASTPGSGANVLTF; J gene: TRBJ2-6; clone size: once; D gene: NA; CDR3 length: 14; V gene: TRBV27
CDR3 DNA: TGTGCCAGCAGTTACTCTCAGAACACTGAAGCTTTCTTT; CDR3 protein: CASSYSQNTEAFF; J gene: TRBJ1-1; clone size: few; D gene: NA; CDR3 length: 13; V gene: TRBV6-5
CDR3 DNA: TGTGCCAGCAGCCAAGGGGAGGTATCGAACACTGAAGCTTTCTTT; CDR3 protein: CASSQGEVSNTEAFF; J gene: TRBJ1-1; clone size: NA; D gene: NA; CDR3 length: 15; V gene: TRBV3-1/TRBV3-2
CDR3 DNA: TGTGCCAGCAGCCCCGTGGGGCAGGGGGCTCCTCCTAACTATGGCTACACCTTC; CDR3 protein: CASSPVGQGAPPNYGYTF; J gene: TRBJ1-2; clone size: NA; D gene: TRBD1; CDR3 length: 18; V gene: TRBV7-9
CDR3 DNA: TGCAGCGTTGAGAATGAGACTGGGGGCCCGCACTATGGCTACACCTTC; CDR3 protein: CSVENETGGPHYGYTF; J gene: TRBJ1-2; clone size: NA; D gene: NA; CDR3 length: 16; V gene: TRBV29-1
CDR3 DNA: TGTGCCAGCCTAAGTATCTATAACTATGGCTACACCTTC; CDR3 protein: CASLSIYNYGYTF; J gene: TRBJ1-2; clone size: NA; D gene: NA; CDR3 length: 13; V gene: TRBV2
CDR3 DNA: TGTGCCAGCAGTTACCCTCAGGACAGGGGTAACACCGGGGAGCTGTTTTTT; CDR3 protein: CASSYPQDRGNTGELFF; J gene: TRBJ2-2; clone size: NA; D gene: TRBD1; CDR3 length: 17; V gene: TRBV6-2/TRBV6-3
CDR3 DNA: TGCGCCAGCAGCCAAGTCTTAAGAGCGGGGGGGCCTGGAGAGCAGTTCTTC; CDR3 protein: CASSQVLRAGGPGEQFF; J gene: TRBJ2-1; clone size: NA; D gene: TRBD2; CDR3 length: 17; V gene: TRBV4-3
CDR3 DNA: TGTGCCAGCAGCTTAGACAGGGGGCTTTTGTACGAGCAGTACTTC; CDR3 protein: CASSLDRGLLYEQYF; J gene: TRBJ2-7; clone size: NA; D gene: TRBD1; CDR3 length: 15; V gene: TRBV7-6
CDR3 DNA: TGCAGCGTTGATAAGTCAGAACAAGAGACCCAGTACTTC; CDR3 protein: CSVDKSEQETQYF; J gene: TRBJ2-5; clone size: NA; D gene: NA; CDR3 length: 13; V gene: TRBV29-1
CDR3 DNA: TGTGCTAGCAGCTCCCGGCAGGGGAGCGGAGAGACCCAGTACTTC; CDR3 protein: CASSSRQGSGETQYF; J gene: TRBJ2-5; clone size: NA; D gene: NA; CDR3 length: 15; V gene: TRBV7-7
CDR3 DNA: TGTGCCAGCAGCCCCCAGGATGGATATGGCTACACCTTC; CDR3 protein: CASSPQDGYGYTF; J gene: TRBJ1-2; clone size: few; D gene: NA; CDR3 length: 13; V gene: TRBV11-2
CDR3 DNA: TGTGCCAGCAGCCAAGATCCTAGCGGCGGAACCCAGTACTTC; CDR3 protein: CASSQDPSGGTQYF; J gene: TRBJ2-5; clone size: NA; D gene: TRBD2; CDR3 length: 14; V gene: TRBV3-1/TRBV3-2